The 27 T cell receptor beta chains below come from one sample, sequenced in a study of blood T cell repertoires in COVID-19. Measured with immunoSEQ multiplex PCR; TCRdb has only the in-frame clones, and not every one. The profile shows just over 350,000 clones, around nine tenths of them singletons. The specimen sequenced was peripheral blood. These receptor sequences come from a woman between 55 and 75 years old with COVID-19, enrolled during active disease.

The chain is built from TRBV15 and TRBJ1-4, with TRBD1 identical over 9 bases. CDR1 LNHNV and CDR2 YYDKDF come from the germline V gene (reference sequence). V shed 2 bases, J shed 3 bases, and the junction held 4 bases outside the gene matches. The CDR3 sequence is 16 residues long. CDR3: CATSRPGTGPNEKLFF. CDR3 coding DNA: TGTGCCACCAGCAGACCTGGGACAGGGCCTAATGAAAAACTGTTTTTT.

V is TRBV4-1 and J is TRBJ1-1; D remains unclear. The CDR3 is 12 residues long. V shed 0 bases and J shed 11 bases, with 10 bases lying between them. The germline V gene has CDR1 MGHRA and CDR2 YSYEKL. CDR3 amino acids: CASSQESVGAFF. The CDR3 bases are TGCGCCAGCAGCCAAGAATCGGTTGGTGCTTTCTTT.

The chain recombines TRBV18 with TRBJ1-2; D is perhaps TRBD1 (6 bases). Germline CDR1 is KGHSH and CDR2 is LQKENI. V lost 3 bases to trimming and J lost 2 bases, with 13 bases between them. This CDR3 spans 15 amino acids. CDR3 in amino acids: CASSPGQINNYGYTF. The CDR3 DNA follows: TGTGCCAGCTCACCTGGACAGATCAACAACTATGGCTACACCTTC.

The rearrangement links TRBV4-1 to TRBJ2-7; no reliable D call. Per the germline V gene, CDR1 is MGHRA and CDR2 is YSYEKL. The CDR3 extends over 14 amino acids. The germline V and J ends were trimmed by 0 bases and 2 bases, with 8 bases remaining between them. The CDR3 here is CASSQDIDPYEQYF. For the CDR3, the DNA is TGCGCCAGCAGCCAAGATATAGATCCCTACGAGCAGTACTTC.

Regarding this clone: Since a much larger clone is just one base distant, this may be a read error. This chain connects TRBV7-9 to TRBJ1-5, with D uncertain. Deletions cut 5 bases from V and 2 bases from J, with 4 bases between. The CDR3 has 12 amino acids. Germline CDR1 SEHNR, CDR2 FQNEAQ (reference sequence). The CDR3 DNA follows: TGTGCCAGCAGCCTTGGCAATCAGCCCCAGCATTTT. Protein sequence: CASSLGNQPQHF.

The V call is TRBV7-8, the J call TRBJ1-2; D possibly corresponds to TRBD1 (5 bases). Germline V gene data show CDR1 as SGHVS and CDR2 as FQNEAQ. The CDR3 loop spans 14 amino acids. The V end was cut by 1 base, the J end by 8 bases, with 14 bases between. The CDR3 spells CASSLDRGTRGYTF. DNA for the CDR3: TGTGCCAGCAGCTTAGATCGGGGGACTCGGGGCTACACCTTC.

The chain links TRBV5-1 to TRBJ2-5; a possible D gene is TRBD2 (6 bases). Trimming took 4 bases from V and 2 from J, leaving 15 bases between them. Germline-derived CDR1 and CDR2 are SGHRS and YFSETQ. CDR3 size: 15 residues. CDR3 residues: CASSASGGTQETQYF. CDR3 bases: TGCGCCAGCAGCGCAAGTGGAGGGACTCAAGAGACCCAGTACTTC.

This clone was seen a handful of times. The chain employs TRBV11-2 and TRBJ2-7; no firm D call. The V and J ends lost 4 bases and 3 bases respectively, with 13 bases between them. The CDR3 contains 14 residues. Germline-derived CDR1 and CDR2 are SGHAT and FQNNGV. CDR3 DNA sequence: TGTGCCAGCAGCTCACTCAGGCTTGGCTACGAGCAGTACTTC. It is translated as CASSSLRLGYEQYF.

CDR3 nucleotides: TGTGCCAGCAGCTTAAGGGGGGAGGGAACCTACAATGAGCAGTTCTTC. Protein: CASSLRGEGTYNEQFF. V and J are TRBV7-3 and TRBJ2-1, with 7 bases matching TRBD2. V lost 1 base to trimming and J lost 2 bases; unmatched junction nucleotides: 5. Germline values: CDR1 SGHTA, CDR2 FQGTGA. This CDR3 has 16 amino acids.

The gene calls are TRBV28 and TRBJ2-7, with 8 nucleotides matching TRBD2. The germline V gene encodes CDR1 MDHEN and CDR2 SYDVKM. The CDR3 is made up of 16 amino acids. J lost 3 bases, V lost 5 bases, and 12 bases had no gene match. The CDR3 loop reads CASSPPGGVLVYEQYF. The CDR3 DNA follows: TGTGCCAGCAGTCCCCCGGGGGGGGTACTAGTCTACGAGCAGTACTTC.

This chain uses TRBV11-3 with TRBJ1-1, with 7 nucleotides matching TRBD1. V gave up 5 bases and J gave up 1 base; unmatched junction bases: 13. This CDR3 is built from 17 residues. Germline V lookup: CDR1 SGHNT, CDR2 YENEEA. The CDR3 DNA reads TGTGCCAGCAGCCAGACCCTTTTCAGGGGGGAGAACACTGAAGCTTTCTTT. It is translated as CASSQTLFRGENTEAFF.

This chain joins TRBV9 and TRBJ2-7; D is possibly TRBD1 (7 bases). CDR1 is SGDLS, CDR2 YYNGEE, per germline. The CDR3 loop spans 15 amino acids. V dropped 4 bases and J dropped 5 bases, with 19 bases sitting between them. CDR3 amino acids: CASSPEGGRGNEQYF. The CDR3 DNA reads TGTGCCAGCAGCCCTGAGGGGGGCAGGGGGAACGAGCAGTACTTC. Based on the CDR3 plus reference TRBV9 and TRBJ2-7, the full variable domain is DSGVTQTPKHLITATGQRVTLRCSPRSGDLSVYWYQQSLDQGLQFLIQYYNGEERAKGNILERFSAQQFPDLHSELNLSSLELGDSALYFCASSPEGGRGNEQYFGPGTRLTVT.

The chain carries TRBV27 and TRBJ1-2; no clear D. The V and J ends lost 3 bases and 2 bases respectively, with 7 bases between them. The CDR3 consists of 13 residues. The germline gives CDR1 MNHEY, CDR2 SMNVEV (reference sequence). This chain's CDR3 is CASSFPGNYGYTF. CDR3 nucleotide sequence: TGTGCCAGCAGTTTTCCCGGGAACTATGGCTACACCTTC.

The rearrangement joins TRBV9 to TRBJ1-4; weak D call: TRBD1 (5 bases). Trimming cost V 7 bases and J 0 bases, with 19 bases left between them. CDR1 and CDR2 (germline): SGDLS, YYNGEE. The CDR3 length is 17 residues. The CDR3 sequence is CASSRQGGAATNEKLFF. The DNA of the CDR3 is TGTGCCAGCTCCCGTCAGGGAGGAGCGGCAACTAATGAAAAACTGTTTTTT.

The rearrangement uses TRBV4-2 and TRBJ2-1; 8 nucleotides match TRBD1. The CDR3 sequence is 14 residues long. The germline CDR1 and CDR2 sequences are LGHNA and YNFKEQ. V lost 5 bases and J lost 6; bases outside the gene matches: 6. CDR3 region: CASSTRTGINEQFF. CDR3 nucleotide sequence: TGTGCCAGCAGCACTCGGACAGGGATCAATGAGCAGTTCTTC.

CDR3 sequence: CASSVAGQGYYGYTF. The CDR3 DNA reads TGTGCCAGCAGCGTAGCGGGACAGGGATACTATGGCTACACCTTC. The chain carries TRBV9 and TRBJ1-2, with TRBD1 matching 9 bases. Germline CDR1 SGDLS, CDR2 YYNGEE. This CDR3 has 15 residues. Germline trimming cut 0 bases from V and 3 bases from J; bases unmatched to any gene: 3.

CDR3 residues: CASSRGQFTEAFF. As DNA, the CDR3 is TGTGCCAGCAGCCGTGGACAGTTCACTGAAGCTTTCTTT. The V gene is TRBV12-1, the J gene TRBJ1-1; the tabulated D call, TRBD1, remains unverified against the DNA. TRBV12-1 is recorded as a pseudogene. CDR3 size: 13 residues.

The V call is TRBV27, the J call TRBJ1-1; 10 bases map to TRBD1. V lost 6 bases, J lost 5 bases, and 6 bases stayed unmatched. Germline values: CDR1 MNHEY, CDR2 SMNVEV (reference sequence). The CDR3 sequence is 14 residues long. This CDR3 is CASSQTGGLTEAFF. The DNA of the CDR3 is TGTGCCAGCAGCCAGACAGGGGGCTTAACTGAAGCTTTCTTT.

In this sample, this clone turned up a few times. The V gene is TRBV14, the J gene TRBJ2-2; 9 bases map to TRBD1. The germline V gene has CDR1 SGHDN and CDR2 FVKESK. The length of the CDR3 is 17 residues. V was pared by 1 base and J by 1 base, with 4 bases of the junction left unmatched. The DNA for the CDR3 is TGTGCCAGCAGCCAAGTTTGGGGACAGGGGAACACCGGGGAGCTGTTTTTT. This sequence encodes CASSQVWGQGNTGELFF.

The chain carries TRBV24-1 and TRBJ2-5, with 8 bases aligning to TRBD1. CDR1 and CDR2 from the germline V gene are KGHDR and SFDVKD. J gave up 5 bases and V 2 bases, and 9 bases lay outside the gene matches. The CDR3 loop spans 16 amino acids. The CDR3 region is CATSDSSTGAGETQYF. CDR3 in DNA: TGTGCCACCAGTGATTCCTCGACAGGGGCGGGGGAGACCCAGTACTTC.

The chain links TRBV2 to TRBJ1-3; TRBD1 aligns across 8 bases. Germline V CDR1 and CDR2: SNHLY, FYNNEI. The length of the CDR3 is 14 residues. The junction had 3 bases not matched to a gene; V was cut back by 4 bases and J by 4 bases. CDR3: CASSVGQEGNTIYF. In nucleotides, the CDR3 is TGTGCCAGCAGTGTGGGACAGGAGGGAAACACCATATATTTT. The whole variable domain, filled in from reference TRBV2 and TRBJ1-3, reads EPEVTQTPSHQVTQMGQEVILRCVPISNHLYFYWYRQILGQKVEFLVSFYNNEISEKSEIFDDQFSVERPDGSNFTLKIRSTKLEDSAMYFCASSVGQEGNTIYFGEGSWLTVV.

The gene calls are TRBV28 and TRBJ2-7; 8 positions match TRBD1. This CDR3 region has 16 residues. Germline V CDR1 and CDR2: MDHEN, SYDVKM. Trimming removed 5 bases from V and 0 bases from J; junction bases left unmatched: 9. DNA of the CDR3: TGTGCCAGCAGTGCCTCATCGACAGGGGTCTCCTACGAGCAGTACTTC. Translation gives CASSASSTGVSYEQYF.

The table lists this clone with a count of one. This rearrangement joins TRBV12-5 to TRBJ2-3; TRBD2 matches 10 bases. This CDR3 region has 15 residues. CDR1 and CDR2 (germline): LGHNT, FRNRAP. V lost 5 bases and J lost 1; bases outside the gene matches: 3. The CDR3: CASGGSGGGTDTQYF. CDR3 sequence (DNA): TGTGCTAGTGGTGGAAGCGGGGGGGGCACAGATACGCAGTATTTT.

V usage is TRBV4-3 and J usage is TRBJ1-6; D may be TRBD1 (6 bases). Germline assignment: CDR1 LGHNA and CDR2 YSLEER. CDR3 length equals 17 residues. The V end was cut by 0 bases, the J end by 10 bases, with 19 bases between. DNA for the CDR3: TGCGCCAGCAGCCAAGACCTTGGGGGGGCTAATCGCTCACCCCTCCACTTT. Translation: CASSQDLGGANRSPLHF.

The V call is TRBV30, the J call TRBJ1-3; D is possibly TRBD1 (6 bases). The CDR3 contains 14 residues. V was shortened by 0 bases and J by 0 bases, with 6 bases between the two germline ends. CDR1 and CDR2 (germline): GTSNPN, SVGIG (reference sequence). CDR3 bases: TGTGCCTGGAGTGTACAGGGCTCTGGAAACACCATATATTTT. Protein: CAWSVQGSGNTIYF.

This chain joins TRBV15 and TRBJ1-4; 7 positions agree with TRBD1. CDR1 is LNHNV, CDR2 YYDKDF, per germline (reference sequence). The CDR3 spans 14 residues. Trimming took 3 bases from V and 4 from J; bases not matched to a gene: 2. The CDR3 DNA follows: TGTGCCACCAGCAGCAACAGGGGTAATGAAAAACTGTTTTTT. Translating it yields CATSSNRGNEKLFF. Variable domain in full (rest from reference TRBV15 and TRBJ1-4): DAMVIQNPRYQVTQFGKPVTLSCSQTLNHNVMYWYQQKSSQAPKLLFHYYDKDFNNEADTPDNFQSRRPNTSFCFLDIRSPGLGDTAMYLCATSSNRGNEKLFFGSGTQLSVL.

J is TRBJ1-2 and V is TRBV5-3; 9 bases are a match to TRBD1. TRBV5-3 is noted as an ORF with a role that remains uncertain. Losses at the gene ends were 3 bases for V and 6 bases for J; bases not matched to a gene: 18. There are 18 residues in the CDR3. CDR3 loop: CARSSGTGRNSGVDGYTF. CDR3 coding DNA: TGTGCCAGAAGCTCTGGGACAGGGAGGAATTCTGGGGTCGATGGCTACACCTTC.